These T cell receptor beta chains were read from a single sample in a study of shared clonotypes between healthy human individuals. Assay used: immunoSEQ multiplex PCR; TCRdb lists only in-frame clones, some missing. There are some 2.1 million clones in the sample; roughly 95% occur only once, and 0.13% lies in the top ten. The sample was naive CD4+ T cells sorted from blood. These receptors came from a young man in good health. Each CDR3 is given with its conserved first and last residue. D genes are given only for firm matches. Some rows have no size entry. The others give once, few or many, or a class for an expanded clone.

clone_size j_call v_call d_call cdr3_aa cdr3_nt
- TRBJ1-2 TRBV6-6 - CASSDQGLQGYTF TGTGCCAGCAGTGACCAGGGTTTGCAGGGCTACACCTTC
once TRBJ2-7 TRBV6-1 TRBD1 CASSGQDRGGYEQYF TGTGCCAGCAGTGGTCAGGACAGGGGAGGATACGAGCAGTACTTC
- TRBJ2-7 TRBV11-2 TRBD1 CASSSGTGFYEQYF TGTGCCAGCAGCTCGGGGACAGGGTTTTACGAGCAGTACTTC
- TRBJ1-5 TRBV7-9 TRBD1 CASSLEGQGFGQPQHF TGTGCCAGCAGCTTAGAGGGACAGGGTTTTGGCCAGCCCCAGCATTTT
- TRBJ2-7 TRBV25-1 - CASSGGPEQYF TGTGCCAGCAGCGGGGGGCCCGAGCAGTACTTC
- TRBJ2-7 TRBV7-6 - CASSSRSGAVLYEQYF TGTGCCAGCAGCTCCCGATCCGGGGCCGTCCTCTACGAGCAGTACTTC
- TRBJ1-2 TRBV5-6 TRBD1 CASSNPDRVHGYTF TGTGCCAGCAGCAACCCGGACAGGGTTCATGGCTACACCTTC
few TRBJ2-7 TRBV28 - CASSSEGQPISYEQYF TGTGCCAGCAGTTCGGAGGGACAGCCGATCTCCTACGAGCAGTACTTC
- TRBJ2-1 TRBV2 - CASADYNEQFF TGTGCCAGCGCAGATTACAATGAGCAGTTCTTC
- TRBJ2-4 TRBV5-1 TRBD1 CASSLGQGRAKNIQYF TGCGCCAGCAGCTTGGGACAGGGTCGCGCCAAAAACATTCAGTACTTC
- TRBJ2-5 TRBV28 - CASSLGGKETQYF TGTGCCAGCAGTTTAGGCGGGAAGGAGACCCAGTACTTC
- TRBJ1-2 TRBV5-4 - CASSLLTDGYTF TGTGCCAGCAGCTTGTTGACAGACGGCTACACCTTC
- TRBJ1-5 TRBV7-9 - CASSLMVGIRRPQHF TGTGCCAGCAGCTTAATGGTCGGCATCAGGCGGCCCCAGCATTTT
- TRBJ2-5 TRBV9 - CASSATGGAQETQYF TGTGCCAGCAGCGCCACCGGAGGGGCACAAGAGACCCAGTACTTC
- TRBJ1-5 TRBV7-8 TRBD1 CASSWATGDNQPQHF TGTGCCAGCAGCTGGGCCACAGGGGACAATCAGCCCCAGCATTTT
- TRBJ2-3 TRBV2 TRBD2 CASSLEALADTDTQYF TGTGCCAGCTCTTTAGAGGCACTAGCGGACACAGATACGCAGTATTTT
- TRBJ1-2 TRBV29-1 - CSVDVRDYGYTF TGCAGCGTTGATGTCAGGGATTATGGCTACACCTTC
- TRBJ1-6 TRBV29-1 - CSAQDSSTTLHF TGCAGCGCTCAGGACAGTTCCACTACACTCCACTTT
- TRBJ1-2 TRBV29-1 - CSVELNLGYTF TGCAGCGTTGAACTCAATTTGGGCTACACCTTC
once TRBJ1-5 TRBV2 - CASSSGTGWDQPQHF TGTGCCAGCAGCTCCGGGACGGGGTGGGATCAGCCCCAGCATTTT
- TRBJ2-7 TRBV5-5 TRBD1 CASSLAQGEQYF TGTGCCAGCAGCTTGGCACAGGGGGAGCAGTACTTC
- TRBJ1-2 TRBV18 - CASSMDSINYGYTF TGTGCCAGCTCCATGGACAGTATTAACTATGGCTACACCTTC
- TRBJ1-3 TRBV25-1 - CASSEYRDTIGNTIYF TGTGCCAGCAGTGAATATAGGGACACTATTGGAAACACCATATATTTT
- TRBJ2-3 TRBV6-1 - CASTAVGHSTDTQYF TGTGCCAGCACTGCGGTGGGCCATAGCACAGATACGCAGTATTTT
- TRBJ2-3 TRBV5-1 - CASSPNPVTDTQYF TGCGCCAGCAGCCCGAATCCTGTCACAGATACGCAGTATTTT
- TRBJ1-6 TRBV28 - CASRPVGENSPLHF TGTGCCAGCAGGCCCGTAGGAGAAAATTCACCCCTCCACTTT
- TRBJ2-1 TRBV2 - CASSAGGANHVEQFF TGTGCCAGCAGTGCAGGGGGGGCCAACCACGTTGAGCAGTTCTTC
- TRBJ2-2 TRBV5-6 - CASSLASGPLFF TGTGCCAGCAGCTTGGCCTCGGGACCGCTGTTTTTT
- TRBJ1-4 TRBV5-1 TRBD1 CASGQGTNEKLFF TGCGCCAGCGGACAGGGGACTAATGAAAAACTGTTTTTT
- TRBJ2-7 TRBV6-5 - CASSASSGPPSEQYF TGTGCCAGCAGTGCCTCCTCGGGACCTCCTTCCGAGCAGTACTTC
- TRBJ2-6 TRBV6-1 - CASSVGASGANVLTF TGTGCCAGCAGTGTAGGTGCCTCTGGGGCCAACGTCCTGACTTTC
- TRBJ1-1 TRBV29-1 - CSVVMSTEAFF TGCAGCGTTGTCATGAGCACTGAAGCTTTCTTT
- TRBJ2-1 TRBV13 - CASSKGQGGGNEQFF TGTGCCAGCAGCAAGGGGCAGGGGGGTGGCAATGAGCAGTTCTTC
- TRBJ1-2 TRBV19 - CASSMGARNNYGYTF TGTGCCAGTAGTATGGGGGCCAGAAATAACTATGGCTACACCTTC
once TRBJ2-5 TRBV18 TRBD1 CASSPLGPGGGETQYF TGTGCCAGCTCACCACTGGGGCCAGGGGGCGGAGAGACCCAGTACTTC
- TRBJ2-3 TRBV7-9 - CASSPGEQSTDTQYF TGTGCCAGCAGCCCTGGAGAACAGAGCACAGATACGCAGTATTTT
- TRBJ1-1 TRBV6-1 - CASRRGGNTEAFF TGTGCCAGCAGGAGGGGGGGAAACACTGAAGCTTTCTTT
- TRBJ1-2 TRBV18 TRBD1 CASSPGQYNYGYTF TGTGCCAGCTCACCGGGACAGTATAACTATGGCTACACCTTC
- TRBJ2-7 TRBV18 - CASSPGTQSYEQYF TGTGCCAGCTCACCGGGGACACAGTCCTACGAGCAGTACTTC
- TRBJ1-5 TRBV19 TRBD1 CASSTGTGGRSNQPQHF TGTGCCAGTAGTACAGGGACAGGGGGCAGGAGCAATCAGCCCCAGCATTTT
few TRBJ2-5 TRBV2 - CASSDQETQYF TGTGCCAGCAGTGATCAAGAGACCCAGTACTTC